This T cell receptor beta chain stems from a study of blood T cell repertoires in COVID-19. The assay was immunoSEQ multiplex PCR, and TCRdb's table has in-frame clones only and misses some. The sample records about 110,000 clones, around 80% being singletons. This CDR3 is 18 amino acids long. V lost 1 base, J lost 2 bases, and 6 bases stayed unmatched. Germline V gene lookup returns CDR1 PRHDT and CDR2 FYEKMQ (reference sequence). The sample was peripheral blood. The clonotype originates from a human donor in a cohort sampled during active or convalescent COVID-19. The chain carries TRBV13 and TRBJ2-6; 9 nucleotides line up with TRBD1. CDR3 nucleotides: TGTGCCAGCAGCTTAGTCCCGGGACAGGGTGCTGGGGCCAACGTCCTGACTTTC. Its protein is CASSLVPGQGAGANVLTF.